This TCR beta chain originates from a study of PD-1 blockade in mismatch repair-deficient tumors. Study summary: Enrolled about 2013-2017, patients had progressing, pretreated mismatch repair-deficient cancers of 12 to 13 types.

Method: immunoSEQ multiplex PCR; TCRdb's copy keeps in-frame clones and lacks some. The table has 100,000 to 150,000 clones, 85% to 90% seen once. The CDR3 length is 11 residues. CDR1 and CDR2 (germline): DFQATT, SNEGSKA (reference sequence). Trimming left V 0 bases short and J 9 bases short, with 6 bases between. J is TRBJ2-1 and V is TRBV20-1, with unresolved D. The source is an adult with mismatch repair-deficient cancer. The sequencing here drew on peripheral blood, taken 44 weeks after starting pembrolizumab. The CDR3 region is CSARDPSEQFF. CDR3 DNA sequence: TGCAGTGCTAGAGATCCAAGTGAGCAGTTCTTC.